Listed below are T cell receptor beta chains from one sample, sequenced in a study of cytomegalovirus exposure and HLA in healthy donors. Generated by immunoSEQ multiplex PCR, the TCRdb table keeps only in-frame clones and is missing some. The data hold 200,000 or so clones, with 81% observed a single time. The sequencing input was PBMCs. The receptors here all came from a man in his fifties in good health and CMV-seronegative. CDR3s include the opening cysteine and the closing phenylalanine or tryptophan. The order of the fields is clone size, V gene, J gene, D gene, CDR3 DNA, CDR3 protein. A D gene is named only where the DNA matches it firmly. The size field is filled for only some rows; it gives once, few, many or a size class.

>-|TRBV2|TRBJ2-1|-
TGTGCCAGCAGCCCCGACTCGTCCTACAATGAGCAGTTCTTC
CASSPDSSYNEQFF
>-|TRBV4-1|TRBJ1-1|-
TGCGCCAGCAGCCAAGAAAATGCGCCGAACACTGAAGCTTTCTTT
CASSQENAPNTEAFF
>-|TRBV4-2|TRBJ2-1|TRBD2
TGTGCCAGCAGCCAAGATCGGGCCAGCGGGACCTACAATGAGCAGTTCTTC
CASSQDRASGTYNEQFF
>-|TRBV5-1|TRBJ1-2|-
TGCGCCAGCAGCAGTATCTCAGGGGTTGGCTACACCTTC
CASSSISGVGYTF
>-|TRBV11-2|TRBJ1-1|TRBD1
TGTGCCAGCAGCTCGGACAGGGGTTATACTGAAGCTTTCTTT
CASSSDRGYTEAFF
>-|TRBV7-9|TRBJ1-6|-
TGTTCCAGCAGCTCCACCGAGTCACCCCTCCACTTT
CSSSSTESPLHF
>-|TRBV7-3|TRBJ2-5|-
TGTGCCAGCAGTTCCGGGGAGACCCAGTACTTC
CASSSGETQYF
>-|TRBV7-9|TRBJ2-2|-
TGTGCCGCTAGCCCTCAGAACACCGGGGAGCTGTTTTTT
CAASPQNTGELFF
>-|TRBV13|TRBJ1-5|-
TGTGCCAGCAGCTCTATGGGACTCGGCCAACAGCCCCAGCATTTT
CASSSMGLGQQPQHF
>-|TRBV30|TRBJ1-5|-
TGTGCCTGGAGTGTGCAGCAGGGGAATCAGCCCCAGCATTTT
CAWSVQQGNQPQHF
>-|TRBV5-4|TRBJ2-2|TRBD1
TGTGCCAGCAGCGCTACAGGGGACACCGGGGAGCTGTTTTTT
CASSATGDTGELFF
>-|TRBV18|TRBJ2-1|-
TGTGCCAGCTCACCTAGCAGCCCTCACAATGAGCAATTCTTC
CASSPSSPHNEQFF
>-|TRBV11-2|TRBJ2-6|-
TGTGCCAGCAGCTTATACAGGCAAATCTCTGGGGCCAACGTCCTGACTTTC
CASSLYRQISGANVLTF
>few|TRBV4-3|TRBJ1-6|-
TGCGCCAGCAGCCAAGATCCAGGGTCGCCGAACCTCCACTTT
CASSQDPGSPNLHF
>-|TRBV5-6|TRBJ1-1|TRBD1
TGTGCCAGCAGCTTCGGGACAGGGGGCAACTGGAACACTGAAGCTTTCTTT
CASSFGTGGNWNTEAFF
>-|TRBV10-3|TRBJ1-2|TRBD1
TGTGCCATCAGTTTCGGACAGGGGGAGAACTATGGCTACACCTTC
CAISFGQGENYGYTF
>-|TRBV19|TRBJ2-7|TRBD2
TGTGCCAGTAGGACCACGCTAGCGGGGGCCCACGAGCAGTACTTC
CASRTTLAGAHEQYF
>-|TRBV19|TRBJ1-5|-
TGTGCCAGTAGTATCCTGGGTGCGGGCAATCAGCCCCAGCATTTT
CASSILGAGNQPQHF
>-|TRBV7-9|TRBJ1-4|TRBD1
TGTGCCAGCAGCCCCCGGACAGGGGCTAATGAAAAACTGTTTTTT
CASSPRTGANEKLFF
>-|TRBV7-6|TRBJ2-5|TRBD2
TGTGCCAGCAACCCTAGCGGGGGGGCCTCGGAGACCCAGTACTTC
CASNPSGGASETQYF
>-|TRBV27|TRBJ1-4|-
TGTGCCACCCGAATCCTCGGGGGTAATGAAAAACTGTTTTTT
CATRILGGNEKLFF
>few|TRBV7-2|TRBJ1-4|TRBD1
TGTGCCAGCAGCTTAGCGGTTCAGGGGGCGACTAATGAAAAACTGTTTTTT
CASSLAVQGATNEKLFF
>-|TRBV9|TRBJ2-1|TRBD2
TGTGCCAGCTCCGGGACTAGCTCCTACAATGAGCAGTTCTTC
CASSGTSSYNEQFF
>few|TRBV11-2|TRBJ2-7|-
TGTGCCAGCAGCTTAGACTCGGACGAGCAGTACTTC
CASSLDSDEQYF
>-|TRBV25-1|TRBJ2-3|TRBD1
TGTGCCAGCAGTGACCCCTCGACAGGGGCGGATACGCAGTATTTT
CASSDPSTGADTQYF
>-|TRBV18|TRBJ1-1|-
TGTGCCAGCTCACCACTCGAGATGAACACTGAAGCTTTCTTT
CASSPLEMNTEAFF
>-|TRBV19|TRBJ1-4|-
TGTGCCAGTAGGGGACTCGTGAATGAAAAACTGTTTTTT
CASRGLVNEKLFF
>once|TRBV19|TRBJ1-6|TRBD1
TGTGCCAGTAGTATTGGGGGACAGGGAACACCCCTCCACTTT
CASSIGGQGTPLHF
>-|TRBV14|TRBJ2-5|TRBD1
TGTGCCAGCAGCCCCTACAGGGGGCTAGGGGAGACCCAGTACTTC
CASSPYRGLGETQYF
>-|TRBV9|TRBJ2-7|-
TGTGCCAGCAGCGTTGCTTTAGCTCCCTCCGAGCAGTACTTC
CASSVALAPSEQYF
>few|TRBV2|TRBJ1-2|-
TGTGCCGAGACAGGCTATGGCTACACCTTC
CAETGYGYTF
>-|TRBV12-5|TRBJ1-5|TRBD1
TGTGCTAGTGATAGAGACAGGGCGGCTCAGCCCCAGCATTTT
CASDRDRAAQPQHF
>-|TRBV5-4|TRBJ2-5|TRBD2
TGTGCCAGCAGCTCCCTGGGACTAGCGGGGGCCTCGGGGACCCAGTACTTC
CASSSLGLAGASGTQYF
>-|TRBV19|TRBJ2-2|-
TGTGCCAGTAGTATCGTAGGGAGAAGCACCGGGGAGCTGTTTTTT
CASSIVGRSTGELFF
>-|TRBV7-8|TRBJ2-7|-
TGTGCCAGCAGCTGGGGGGACGAGCAGTACTTC
CASSWGDEQYF
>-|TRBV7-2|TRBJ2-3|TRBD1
TGTGCCAGCATCCCCGACAGGGGTTGGGATACGCAGTATTTT
CASIPDRGWDTQYF
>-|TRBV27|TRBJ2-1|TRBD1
TGTGCCAGCAGGGACAGGGTTAATGAGCAGTTCTTC
CASRDRVNEQFF
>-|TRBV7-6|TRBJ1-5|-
TGTGCCAGCAGCCAGGGACACTTTGGGGATCAGCCCCAGCATTTT
CASSQGHFGDQPQHF
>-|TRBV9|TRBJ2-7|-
TGTGCCAGCAGCGCCACAGGGGGGGGCGGGCCTGGGGTCGAGCAGTACTTC
CASSATGGGGPGVEQYF
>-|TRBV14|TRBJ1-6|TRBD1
TGTGCCAGCAGCCGAAGACAGGGGGTTTTTAATTCACCCCTCCACTTT
CASSRRQGVFNSPLHF
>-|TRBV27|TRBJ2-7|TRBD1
TGTGCCAGCAGTTTAGAGGTGACAGGGGGATACGAGCAGTACTTC
CASSLEVTGGYEQYF
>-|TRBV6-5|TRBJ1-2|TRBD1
TGTGCCAGCAGGTCTGACAGGGGGAGCTACACCTTC
CASRSDRGSYTF
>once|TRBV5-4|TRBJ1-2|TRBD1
TGTGCCAGCAGGTCGCGTGCTGGACAGGGGTATGGTGGCTACACCTTC
CASRSRAGQGYGGYTF
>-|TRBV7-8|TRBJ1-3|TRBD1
TGTGCCAGTCATGACAGGGGTCCTGGAAACACCATATATTTT
CASHDRGPGNTIYF
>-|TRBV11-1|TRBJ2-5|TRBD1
TGTGCCAGCAGCTTAGGGGGACAGAGCCTGGGGACCCAGTACTTC
CASSLGGQSLGTQYF
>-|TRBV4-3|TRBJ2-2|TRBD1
TGCGCCAGCAGGCGGACAGGGTTAAGCACCGGGGAGCTGTTTTTT
CASRRTGLSTGELFF
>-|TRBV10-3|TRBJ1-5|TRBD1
TGTGCCATCAGTGAGACAGGGGGGTTCCAGCCCCAGCATTTT
CAISETGGFQPQHF
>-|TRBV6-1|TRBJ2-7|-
TGTGCCAGCAGGCCCTCCGGCGGATCGCGCGAGCAGTACTTC
CASRPSGGSREQYF
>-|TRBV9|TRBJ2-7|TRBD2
TGTGCCAGCAGTTTGGGAGGGTTTTACGAGCAGTACTTC
CASSLGGFYEQYF
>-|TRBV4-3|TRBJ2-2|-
TGCGCCAGCAGCCCCGGCACAGGGATCACCGGGGAGCTGTTTTTT
CASSPGTGITGELFF
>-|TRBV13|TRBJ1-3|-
TGTGCCAGCAGCTTGGGGAGGGACTCTGGAAACACCATATATTTT
CASSLGRDSGNTIYF